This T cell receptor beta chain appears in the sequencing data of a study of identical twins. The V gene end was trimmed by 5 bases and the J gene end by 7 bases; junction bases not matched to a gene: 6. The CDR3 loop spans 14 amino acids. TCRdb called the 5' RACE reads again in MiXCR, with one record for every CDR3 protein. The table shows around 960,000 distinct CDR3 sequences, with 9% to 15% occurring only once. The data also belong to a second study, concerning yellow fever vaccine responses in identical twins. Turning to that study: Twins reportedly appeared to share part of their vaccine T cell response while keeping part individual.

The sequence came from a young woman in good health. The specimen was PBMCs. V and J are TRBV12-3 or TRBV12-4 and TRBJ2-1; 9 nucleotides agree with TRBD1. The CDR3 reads CASSQGQGGNEQFF. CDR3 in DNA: TGTGCCAGCAGTCAGGGACAGGGTGGGAATGAGCAGTTCTTC.